The 17 T cell receptor beta chains presented below share a single source sample, sequenced in a study of radiotherapy plus CTLA-4 blockade in lung cancer. Libraries were prepared by immunoSEQ multiplex PCR; TCRdb keeps only in-frame clonotypes and omits some of them. The profile shows around 85,000 clones, roughly 86% of them singletons. This specimen consisted of peripheral blood, obtained from a patient treated with radiotherapy plus ipilimumab. Source of these receptors: a human donor with non-small cell lung cancer who had a partial response to radiotherapy plus ipilimumab.

This clone occurred once. The rearrangement uses TRBV7-9 and TRBJ2-5; 7 bases map to TRBD1. The CDR3 loop spans 14 amino acids. Germline CDR1 reads SEHNR; CDR2 reads FQNEAQ (reference sequence). Trimming took 5 bases from V and 5 from J; bases not matched to a gene: 8. CDR3 loop: CASSLNRGGETQYF. The DNA of the CDR3 is TGTGCCAGCAGCCTGAACAGGGGTGGGGAGACCCAGTACTTC.

This sequence joins TRBV19 and TRBJ2-3; 13 bases match TRBD2. The CDR3 loop spans 17 amino acids. Germline CDR1 reads LNHDA; CDR2 reads SQIVND (reference sequence). The ends lost 3 bases at V and 5 bases at J; junction bases unmatched: 8. CDR3 bases: TGTGCCAGTAGTATTTGGACTAGCGGGAGTTGGATAGATACGCAGTATTTT. Its translation: CASSIWTSGSWIDTQYF.

The chain joins TRBV28 to TRBJ1-2; D gene unclear. CDR1 and CDR2 (germline): MDHEN, SYDVKM. Trimming shortened V by 5 bases and J by 4 bases, and 11 bases separated the two germline ends. The CDR3 contains 13 residues. The DNA for the CDR3 is TGTGCCAGCAGTGAGGGAAGCTTCTATGGCTACACCTTC. Encoded protein: CASSEGSFYGYTF.

V is TRBV7-9 and J is TRBJ2-1; 8 bases map to TRBD1. V dropped 1 base and J dropped 5; count of bases not matched to a gene: 7. CDR1 and CDR2 from the germline V gene are SEHNR and FQNEAQ (reference sequence). This CDR3 spans 16 amino acids. The DNA of the CDR3 is TGTGCCAGCAGCTTAGGGACAGGGAAGGCGCACAATGAGCAGTTCTTC. Translation gives CASSLGTGKAHNEQFF. The complete variable domain, with remaining parts taken from reference TRBV7-9 and TRBJ2-1, reads DTGVSQNPRHKITKRGQNVTFRCDPISEHNRLYWYRQTLGQGPEFLTYFQNEAQLEKSRLLSDRFSAERPKGSFSTLEIQRTEQGDSAMYLCASSLGTGKAHNEQFFGPGTRLTVL.

The CDR3 nucleotides are TGCGCCAGCAGCCCGTCCGGGACAGGGCTCCAAAAACTGTTTTTT. Translating it yields CASSPSGTGLQKLFF. The chain employs TRBV5-1 and TRBJ1-4; TRBD1 agrees at 9 bases. Germline CDR1 is SGHRS and CDR2 is YFSETQ. The CDR3 extends over 15 amino acids. Trimming cost V 4 bases and J 9 bases; bases outside gene matches: 10.

This chain connects TRBV5-1 to TRBJ2-7; 8 nucleotides agree with TRBD2. The CDR3 sequence is 16 residues long. Germline CDR1 is SGHRS and CDR2 is YFSETQ. The V segment lost 4 bases and the J segment 3 bases; nucleotides outside the gene matches: 12. As DNA, the CDR3 is TGCGCCAGCAGCCGGGGGGGGGCCCTTACCCTCTACGAGCAGTACTTC. Protein sequence: CASSRGGALTLYEQYF.

This chain connects TRBV18 to TRBJ2-3; weak D call: TRBD2 (6 bases). CDR3 size: 15 residues. Trimming cost V 2 bases and J 4 bases, with 13 bases left between them. Germline V gives CDR1 KGHSH, CDR2 LQKENI. The CDR3 coding sequence is TGTGCCAGCTCACCATCCCGACTAGTGCCAGATACGCAGTATTTT. This encodes CASSPSRLVPDTQYF. Full variable domain (missing parts from reference TRBV18 and TRBJ2-3): NAGVMQNPRHLVRRRGQEARLRCSPMKGHSHVYWYRQLPEEGLKFMVYLQKENIIDESGMPKERFSAEFPKEGPSILRIQQVVRGDSAAYFCASSPSRLVPDTQYFGPGTRLTVL.

CDR3 nucleotide sequence: TGTGCCAGCAGCTTAGAAACAGGTCCGAATCAGCCCCAGCATTTT. Translating gives CASSLETGPNQPQHF. V and J are TRBV7-8 and TRBJ1-5; D perhaps matches TRBD1 (5 bases). The V gene lost 1 base and the J gene lost 4 bases, with 11 bases spanning the gap. The CDR3 has 15 amino acids. The germline V gene encodes CDR1 SGHVS and CDR2 FQNEAQ.

This clone was counted only a few times. The chain joins TRBV19 to TRBJ2-2, with D uncertain. Germline lookup yields CDR1 LNHDA and CDR2 SQIVND (reference sequence). There are 10 residues in the CDR3. The CDR3 DNA reads TGTGCTACGAGTGCCGGGGAGCTGTTTTTT. Translating it yields CATSAGELFF. Drawing the rest from reference TRBV19 and TRBJ2-2, the complete variable domain is DGGITQSPKYLFRKEGQNVTLSCEQNLNHDAMYWYRQDPGQGLRLIYYSQIVNDFQKGDIAEGYSVSREKKESFPLTVTSAQKNPTAFYLCATSAGELFFGEGSRLTVL.

CDR3: CASSLVGGDTEAFF. CDR3 DNA sequence: TGTGCCAGCAGCTTAGTAGGGGGGGACACTGAAGCTTTCTTT. This chain uses TRBV7-2 with TRBJ1-1; TRBD1 is a possible D gene (6 bases). The V gene lost 1 base and the J gene lost 3 bases, with 9 bases spanning the gap. The CDR3 has 14 residues. Germline V gene lookup returns CDR1 SGHTA and CDR2 FQGNSA.

The rearrangement links TRBV18 to TRBJ1-1; 7 positions match TRBD1. Germline CDR1 KGHSH, CDR2 LQKENI. After removal of 4 bases from V and 4 bases from J, the junction contained 9 bases not matched to a gene. The CDR3 has 15 residues. The chain's CDR3 is CASSLTDRAVTEAFF. As DNA, the CDR3 is TGTGCCAGCTCACTCACCGACAGGGCCGTCACTGAAGCTTTCTTT.

The gene calls are TRBV15 and TRBJ1-3; D remains unclear. CDR1 is LNHNV and CDR2 is YYDKDF in the germline V gene (reference sequence). The CDR3 spans 12 residues. Trimming shortened V by 0 bases and J by 5 bases, and 2 bases separated the two germline ends. CDR3 residues: CATSRDRNTIYF. The CDR3 nucleotides read TGTGCCACCAGCAGAGATAGAAACACCATATATTTT.

V and J are TRBV14 and TRBJ2-3; 11 bases are shared with TRBD2. V lost 4 bases and J lost 4; bases outside the gene matches: 4. The length of the CDR3 is 15 residues. Germline V gene sequence: CDR1 SGHDN, CDR2 FVKESK. The CDR3 coding sequence is TGTGCCAGCAGCCGCTTACTAGCGGGAGCAGATACGCAGTATTTT. It yields the protein CASSRLLAGADTQYF.

V is TRBV7-2 and J is TRBJ2-1; a possible D gene is TRBD1 (5 bases). Looked up from germline, CDR1 is SGHTA and CDR2 is FQGNSA. The CDR3 length is 13 residues. Trimming took 5 bases from V and 8 from J, leaving 13 bases between them. The DNA of the CDR3 is TGTGCCAGCAGCGAACAGGCTGGAGATGAGCAGTTCTTC. Its protein is CASSEQAGDEQFF.

This rearrangement joins TRBV18 to TRBJ2-1; 9 bases agree with TRBD1. Per the germline V gene, CDR1 is KGHSH and CDR2 is LQKENI. CDR3 length equals 16 residues. The junction had 4 bases not matched to a gene; V was cut back by 3 bases and J by 1 base. The CDR3 DNA is TGTGCCAGCTCACCGCCGGGACAGGGATCCTACAATGAGCAGTTCTTC. Its translation is CASSPPGQGSYNEQFF.

The rearrangement joins TRBV6-1 to TRBJ1-4, with D maybe TRBD1 (5 bases). This CDR3 is 15 amino acids long. Germline CDR1 is MNHNS and CDR2 is SASEGT. V was trimmed by 5 bases and J by 0 bases, leaving 10 bases between them. The CDR3 protein is CASSRGDSTNEKLFF. In DNA form, the CDR3 reads TGTGCCAGCAGTCGTGGGGACTCAACTAATGAAAAACTGTTTTTT.

The chain links TRBV18 to TRBJ2-7; 11 nucleotides align to TRBD2. The CDR3 is 21 amino acids. The germline gives CDR1 KGHSH, CDR2 LQKENI. V lost 0 bases and J lost 1; bases outside the gene matches: 17. The CDR3 DNA reads as TGTGCCAGCTCACCACCCAGGGTGGGTAGCGGGAGGGTGGCCATATCCTACGAGCAGTACTTC. Amino acids: CASSPPRVGSGRVAISYEQYF.